These 22 T cell receptor beta chains originate from one sample sequenced in a study of T cells after yellow fever vaccination. TCRdb reanalysed the 5' RACE reads using MiXCR and keeps one entry per CDR3 protein. Among some 300,000 distinct CDR3 sequences listed, about 10% were seen once. The input for sequencing was CD4+ T cells sorted from PBMCs, taken 45 days after the yellow fever booster vaccination. These receptors came from a man aged 18 to 30 who received the YFV17D yellow fever vaccine.

This clonotype was seen many times. CDR3: CSAYPVDGTSGGETQYF. Written as DNA, the CDR3 is TGCAGTGCCTATCCTGTAGACGGGACTAGCGGGGGAGAGACCCAGTACTTC. The gene calls are TRBV20-1 and TRBJ2-5; 14 bases align to TRBD2. V gave up 6 bases and J gave up 4 bases; unmatched junction bases: 13. The germline V gene has CDR1 DFQATT and CDR2 SNEGSKA (reference sequence). CDR3 length: 17 amino acids.

This chain connects TRBV5-4 to TRBJ2-2, with D uncertain. Germline V gene sequence: CDR1 SGHNT, CDR2 YYREEE (reference sequence). The CDR3 spans 14 residues. Trimming left V 4 bases short and J 6 bases short, with 13 bases between. In DNA form, the CDR3 reads TGTGCCAGCAGCCAAGTCCCGAATGCCGGGGAGCTGTTTTTT. Protein product: CASSQVPNAGELFF.

J is TRBJ2-6 and V is TRBV21-1; the DNA was not compared with TRBD2, the D call given in the table. TRBV21-1 is classified as a pseudogene. The CDR3 is 19 amino acids. CDR3 sequence reads: CASSRSEREDSPGANVLTF. The CDR3 bases are TGTGCCAGCTCTAGATCCGAGAGGGAGGACTCGCCCGGGGCCAACGTCCTGACTTTC.

This clonotype showed up just a few times. The CDR3 sequence: CSAPTGSGTDTQYF. The CDR3 DNA reads TGCAGTGCACCTACAGGGAGCGGGACAGATACGCAGTATTTT. J is TRBJ2-3 and V is TRBV20-1; D is tentatively TRBD1 or TRBD2 (6 bases each). There are 14 residues in the CDR3. The germline gives CDR1 DFQATT, CDR2 SNEGSKA (reference sequence). The germline V and J ends were trimmed by 6 bases and 3 bases, with 16 bases remaining between them.

The chain has TRBV30 and TRBJ1-5; D is possibly TRBD1 (5 bases). V was trimmed by 3 bases and J by 2 bases, leaving 17 bases between them. Germline CDR1 GTSNPN, CDR2 SVGIG (reference sequence). This CDR3 spans 16 amino acids. This chain's CDR3 is CAWSRSGGGGNQPQHF. DNA for the CDR3: TGTGCCTGGAGCCGTTCTGGGGGGGGAGGCAATCAGCCCCAGCATTTT.

This clonotype was found a few times. The CDR3 coding sequence is TGTGCCAGCAGCTTAGAGCATTCCCTCTGGGGGGCCAACGTCCTGACTTTC. Its protein is CASSLEHSLWGANVLTF. The chain uses TRBV9 and TRBJ2-6; D is unclear. V was cut by 4 bases and J by 4 bases, with 18 bases left in between. Germline loops: CDR1 SGDLS, CDR2 YYNGEE. The CDR3 is 17 amino acids.

This clonotype has only a few counts. This chain links TRBV5-1 with TRBJ1-1, with 7 bases that match TRBD1. With 2 bases clipped from V and 4 bases from J, the junction kept 5 bases outside the gene matches. The CDR3 contains 14 residues. Germline V lookup: CDR1 SGHRS, CDR2 YFSETQ. This CDR3 is CASSFNSGGTEAFF. Here the CDR3 DNA reads TGCGCCAGCAGCTTCAATTCAGGGGGCACTGAAGCTTTCTTT.

The chain uses TRBV9 and TRBJ2-4, with 7 bases identical to TRBD2. This CDR3 region has 14 residues. In germline, CDR1 is SGDLS, CDR2 YYNGEE. V shed 0 bases and J 6 bases; nucleotides not matched to a gene: 3. The CDR3 DNA follows: TGTGCCAGCAGCGTAGGGGGAGGGGTAAACATTCAGTACTTC. Translating it yields CASSVGGGVNIQYF.

This clonotype was picked up many times. This chain joins TRBV7-9 and TRBJ1-6, with 7 bases lining up with TRBD1. Trimming cost V 5 bases and J 9 bases; bases outside gene matches: 7. Germline V lookup: CDR1 SEHNR, CDR2 FQNEAQ (reference sequence). The CDR3 contains 14 residues. This CDR3 is CASSRDRVGSPLHF. The CDR3 DNA is TGTGCCAGCAGCCGGGACAGAGTTGGTTCACCCCTCCACTTT.

The chain recombines TRBV6-1 with TRBJ1-5; a weak D match, TRBD1 (6 bases). V lost 2 bases, J lost 7 bases, and 24 bases lay in between. The CDR3 has 18 residues. CDR1 is MNHNS and CDR2 is SASEGT in the germline V gene. The CDR3 region is CASSEWVSGAGVIQPQHF. CDR3 nucleotide sequence: TGTGCCAGCAGTGAATGGGTTAGTGGGGCAGGGGTTATACAGCCCCAGCATTTT.

This clonotype was observed a few times. The chain links TRBV29-1 to TRBJ2-3; no clear D. This CDR3 is built from 14 residues. Germline assignment: CDR1 SQVTM and CDR2 ANQGSEA. Trimming pared 4 bases from V and 6 bases from J, leaving 17 bases between. The CDR3 is CSVGPSGVHDTQYF. The CDR3 DNA follows: TGCAGCGTTGGGCCATCTGGAGTTCACGATACGCAGTATTTT.

This clonotype was counted a few times. J is TRBJ2-5 and V is TRBV12-5, with D possibly TRBD1 on 5 matching bases. Germline V CDR1 and CDR2: LGHNT, FRNRAP. The V end lost 5 bases, the J end lost 1 base, and 8 bases lay between the germline ends. The CDR3 totals 13 residues. The CDR3 DNA reads TGTGCTAGTGGTAGACAGATCCAAGAGACCCAGTACTTC. Protein sequence: CASGRQIQETQYF.

The V and J genes are TRBV5-6 and TRBJ1-5; possible D gene TRBD1, 5 bases. Germline CDR1 SGHDT, CDR2 YYEEEE. V was shortened by 1 base and J by 6 bases, with 11 bases between the two germline ends. The length of the CDR3 is 14 residues. CDR3 sequence: CASSLRGALQPQHF. The CDR3 coding sequence is TGTGCCAGCAGCTTGAGAGGGGCCCTTCAGCCCCAGCATTTT. The variable domain in full, completed from reference TRBV5-6 and TRBJ1-5, reads DAGVTQSPTHLIKTRGQQVTLRCSPKSGHDTVSWYQQALGQGPQFIFQYYEEEERQRGNFPDRFSGHQFPNYSSELNVNALLLGDSALYLCASSLRGALQPQHFGDGTRLSIL.

This chain uses TRBV4-3 with TRBJ1-2; D not certain. The CDR3 covers 14 residues. CDR1 and CDR2 (germline): LGHNA, YSLEER. The V end lost 2 bases, the J end lost 5 bases, and 12 bases lay between the germline ends. CDR3 loop: CASSQSTFEYGYTF. CDR3 in DNA: TGCGCCAGCAGCCAAAGTACGTTTGAATATGGCTACACCTTC.

This clonotype was recorded at least ten times. V is TRBV4-3 and J is TRBJ2-1, with D hard to call. The CDR3 consists of 13 residues. Germline assignment: CDR1 LGHNA and CDR2 YSLEER. Trimming cost V 4 bases and J 4 bases, with 8 bases left between them. CDR3 loop: CASSPQPYNEQFF. CDR3 coding DNA: TGCGCCAGCAGCCCACAGCCGTACAATGAGCAGTTCTTC.

This clonotype was seen at least ten times. This chain joins TRBV3-1 and TRBJ1-5; D is uncertain. The CDR3 spans 15 residues. CDR1 and CDR2 (germline): LGHDT, YNNKEL (reference sequence). The V gene lost 3 bases and the J gene lost 0 bases, with 9 bases spanning the gap. The CDR3 DNA reads TGTGCCAGCAGCCAGATGGCAGGTAGCAATCAGCCCCAGCATTTT. Its protein product is CASSQMAGSNQPQHF. Supplemented by reference TRBV3-1 and TRBJ1-5, the full variable domain reads DTAVSQTPKYLVTQMGNDKSIKCEQNLGHDTMYWYKQDSKKFLKIMFSYNNKELIINETVPNRFSPKSPDKAHLNLHINSLELGDSAVYFCASSQMAGSNQPQHFGDGTRLSIL.

At least ten counts were recorded for this clonotype. The chain carries TRBV20-1 and TRBJ2-2; D perhaps matches TRBD1 (6 bases). Deletions cut 0 bases from V and 5 bases from J, with 16 bases between. The CDR3 is made up of 16 amino acids. Germline loops: CDR1 DFQATT, CDR2 SNEGSKA (reference sequence). The CDR3 protein is CSARDAGEGRTGELFF. The CDR3 DNA sequence: TGCAGTGCTAGAGATGCAGGGGAAGGACGTACCGGGGAGCTGTTTTTT.

This rearrangement joins TRBV11-3 to TRBJ2-1; D call uncertain. This CDR3 is 14 amino acids long. With 1 base removed from V and 8 bases from J, the gap between germline ends came to 12 bases. CDR1 is SGHNT and CDR2 is YENEEA in the germline V gene. The CDR3 spells CASSLGGRTYEQFF. Written as DNA, the CDR3 is TGTGCCAGCAGCTTAGGTGGTAGGACCTATGAGCAGTTCTTC.

The chain recombines TRBV12-3 or TRBV12-4 with TRBJ2-5; TRBD2 matches 8 bases. V was pared by 6 bases and J by 3 bases, with 3 bases of the junction left unmatched. This CDR3 is 13 amino acids long. CDR3 bases: TGTGCCAGCAGACTAGCGGATAAAGAGACCCAGTACTTC. Translation: CASRLADKETQYF.

This clonotype was counted between two and nine times. This chain joins TRBV3-1 and TRBJ2-7; D is possibly TRBD2 (5 bases). V gave up 4 bases and J gave up 0 bases, with 10 bases separating them. The length of the CDR3 is 14 residues. Germline assignment: CDR1 LGHDT and CDR2 YNNKEL (reference sequence). CDR3 residues: CASSPDYTSYEQYF. CDR3 nucleotides: TGTGCCAGCAGCCCCGACTATACCTCCTACGAGCAGTACTTC.

This clonotype was detected only a few times. The chain uses TRBV6-1 and TRBJ2-2; TRBD2 might be the D (6 bases). Trimming removed 4 bases at V and 2 bases at J, with 11 bases between. Germline assignment: CDR1 MNHNS and CDR2 SASEGT. This CDR3 comprises 15 residues. Here the CDR3 reads CASSGGIDNTGELFF. The CDR3 bases are TGTGCCAGCAGTGGCGGGATAGACAACACCGGGGAGCTGTTTTTT.

The chain carries TRBV4-1 and TRBJ2-2; D is possibly TRBD2 (5 bases). There are 17 residues in the CDR3. V was shortened by 3 bases and J by 0 bases, with 14 bases between the two germline ends. CDR1 MGHRA and CDR2 YSYEKL come from the germline V gene. The CDR3 reads CASSQRRGSTNTGELFF. In DNA form, the CDR3 reads TGCGCCAGCAGCCAGAGGCGAGGGTCGACGAACACCGGGGAGCTGTTTTTT.